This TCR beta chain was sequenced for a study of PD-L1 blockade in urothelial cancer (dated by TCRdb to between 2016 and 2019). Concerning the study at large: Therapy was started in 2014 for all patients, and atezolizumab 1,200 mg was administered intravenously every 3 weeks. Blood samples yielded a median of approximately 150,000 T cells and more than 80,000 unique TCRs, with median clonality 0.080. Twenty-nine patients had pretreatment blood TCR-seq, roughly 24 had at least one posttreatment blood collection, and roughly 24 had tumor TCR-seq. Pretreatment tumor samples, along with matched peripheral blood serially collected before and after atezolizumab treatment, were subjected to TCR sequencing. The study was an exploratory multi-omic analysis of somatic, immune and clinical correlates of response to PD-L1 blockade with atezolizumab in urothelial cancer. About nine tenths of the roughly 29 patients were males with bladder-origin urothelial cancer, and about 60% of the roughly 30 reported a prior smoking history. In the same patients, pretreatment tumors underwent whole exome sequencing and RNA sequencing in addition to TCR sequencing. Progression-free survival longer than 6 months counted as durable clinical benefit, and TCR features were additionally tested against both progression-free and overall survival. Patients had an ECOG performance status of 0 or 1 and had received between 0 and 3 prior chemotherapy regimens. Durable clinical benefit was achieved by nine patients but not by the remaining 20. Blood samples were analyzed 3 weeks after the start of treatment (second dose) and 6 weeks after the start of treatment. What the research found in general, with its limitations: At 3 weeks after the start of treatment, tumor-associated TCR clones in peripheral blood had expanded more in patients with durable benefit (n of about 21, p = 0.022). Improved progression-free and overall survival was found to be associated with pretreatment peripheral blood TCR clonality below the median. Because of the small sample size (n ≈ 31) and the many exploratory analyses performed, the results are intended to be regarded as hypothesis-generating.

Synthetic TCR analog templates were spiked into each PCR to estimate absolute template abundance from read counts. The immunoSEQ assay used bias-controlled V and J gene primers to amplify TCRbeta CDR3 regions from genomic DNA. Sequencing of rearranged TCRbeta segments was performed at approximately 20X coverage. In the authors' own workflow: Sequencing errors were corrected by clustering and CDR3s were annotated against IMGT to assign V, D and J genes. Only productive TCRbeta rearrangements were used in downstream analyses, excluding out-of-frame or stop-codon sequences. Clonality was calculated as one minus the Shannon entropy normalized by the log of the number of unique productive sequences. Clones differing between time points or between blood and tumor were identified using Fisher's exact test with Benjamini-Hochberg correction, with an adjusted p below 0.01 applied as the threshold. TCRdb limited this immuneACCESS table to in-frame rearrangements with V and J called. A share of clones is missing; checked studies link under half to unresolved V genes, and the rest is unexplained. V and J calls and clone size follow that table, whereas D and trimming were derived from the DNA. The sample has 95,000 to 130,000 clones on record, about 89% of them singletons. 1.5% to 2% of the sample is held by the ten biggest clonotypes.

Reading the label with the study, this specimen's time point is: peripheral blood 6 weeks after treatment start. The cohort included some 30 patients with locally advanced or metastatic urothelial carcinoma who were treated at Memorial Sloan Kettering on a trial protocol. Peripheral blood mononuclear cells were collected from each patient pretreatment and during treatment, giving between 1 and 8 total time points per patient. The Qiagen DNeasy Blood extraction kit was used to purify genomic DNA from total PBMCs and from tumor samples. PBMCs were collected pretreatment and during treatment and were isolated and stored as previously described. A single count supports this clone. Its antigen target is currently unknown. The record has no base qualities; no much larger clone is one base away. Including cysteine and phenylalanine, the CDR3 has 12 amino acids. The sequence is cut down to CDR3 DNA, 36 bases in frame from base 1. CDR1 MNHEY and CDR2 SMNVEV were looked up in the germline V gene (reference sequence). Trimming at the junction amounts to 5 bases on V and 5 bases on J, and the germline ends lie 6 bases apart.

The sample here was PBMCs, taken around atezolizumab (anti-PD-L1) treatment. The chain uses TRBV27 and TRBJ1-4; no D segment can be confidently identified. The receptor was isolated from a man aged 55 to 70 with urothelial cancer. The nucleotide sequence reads TGTGCCAGCAGTCGGGTAAATGAAAAACTGTTTTTT. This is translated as CASSRVNEKLFF.